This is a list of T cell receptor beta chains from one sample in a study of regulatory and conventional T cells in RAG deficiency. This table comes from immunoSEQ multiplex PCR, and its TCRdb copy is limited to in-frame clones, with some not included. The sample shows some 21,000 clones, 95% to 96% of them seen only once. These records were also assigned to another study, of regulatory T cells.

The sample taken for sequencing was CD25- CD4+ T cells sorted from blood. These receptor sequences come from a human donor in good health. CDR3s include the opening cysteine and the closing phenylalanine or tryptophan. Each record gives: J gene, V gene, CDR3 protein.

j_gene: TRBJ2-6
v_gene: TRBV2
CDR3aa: CASSLRTGGANVLTF

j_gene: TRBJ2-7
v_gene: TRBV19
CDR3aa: CASSIGDSLTYEQYF

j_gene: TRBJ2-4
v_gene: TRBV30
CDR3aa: CAWRAVGGGSVKNIQYF

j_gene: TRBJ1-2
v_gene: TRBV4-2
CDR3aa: CASSSGNIATGKYGYTF

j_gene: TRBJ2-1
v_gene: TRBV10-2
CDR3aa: CASSSDRVFHNEQFF

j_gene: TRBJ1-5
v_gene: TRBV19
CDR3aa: CASSTTGIGSFSNQPQHF

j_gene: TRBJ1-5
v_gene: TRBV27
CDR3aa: CASRTLQGQPQHF

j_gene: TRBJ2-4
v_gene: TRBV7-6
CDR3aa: CASSPDSQKGNIQYF

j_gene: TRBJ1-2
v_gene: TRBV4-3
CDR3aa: CASSRIRGKGAIYGYTF

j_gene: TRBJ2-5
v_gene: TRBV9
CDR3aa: CASSPGVSYQETQYF

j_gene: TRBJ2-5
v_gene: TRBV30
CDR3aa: CAWSVDGLRQETQYF

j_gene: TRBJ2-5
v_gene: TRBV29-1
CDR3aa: CSVGQKNETQYF

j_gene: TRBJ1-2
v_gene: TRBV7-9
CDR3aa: CASSLRQPGTGGTEGYTF

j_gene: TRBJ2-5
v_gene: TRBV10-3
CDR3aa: CAISDRGPQGAETQYF

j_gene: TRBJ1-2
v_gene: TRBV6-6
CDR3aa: CASELTGEKVGGYTF

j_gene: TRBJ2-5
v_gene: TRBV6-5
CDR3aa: CASSYGVSGSRETQYF

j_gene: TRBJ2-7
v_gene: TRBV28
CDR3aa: CASGTGTYEQYF

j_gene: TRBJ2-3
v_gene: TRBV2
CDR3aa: CASSELAGPSTDTQYF

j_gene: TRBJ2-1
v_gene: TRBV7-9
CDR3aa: CASSSPAGRNEQFF

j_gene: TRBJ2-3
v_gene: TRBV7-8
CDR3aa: CASSFLGTSGVGGTDTQYF

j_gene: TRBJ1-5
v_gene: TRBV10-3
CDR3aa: CAIGGTGSQPQHF

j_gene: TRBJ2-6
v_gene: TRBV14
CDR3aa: CASSREGGRSVYSGANVLTF

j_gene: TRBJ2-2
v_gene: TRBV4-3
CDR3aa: CASSPRGRDSQLFF

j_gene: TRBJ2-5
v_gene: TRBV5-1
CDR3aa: CASSFPRDAGETQYF

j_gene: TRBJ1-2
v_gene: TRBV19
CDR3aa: CASDTGAPLNYGYTF

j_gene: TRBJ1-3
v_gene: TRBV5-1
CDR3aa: CASSLGQGLSGNTIYF

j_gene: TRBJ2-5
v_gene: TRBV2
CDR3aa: CASRPLAGVKETQYF

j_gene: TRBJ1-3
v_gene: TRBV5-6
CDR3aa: CASSYGQGSTGNTIYF

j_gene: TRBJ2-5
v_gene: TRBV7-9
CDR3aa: CASSTSGGMYQETQYF

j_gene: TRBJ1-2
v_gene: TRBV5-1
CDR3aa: CASSSGTGESGYTF

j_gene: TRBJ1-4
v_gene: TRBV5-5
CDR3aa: CASHYNPGDAANEKLFF

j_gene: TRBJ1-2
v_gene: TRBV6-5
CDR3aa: CASSPGRTELYGYTF

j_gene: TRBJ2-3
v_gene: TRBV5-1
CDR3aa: CASSSYTDTQYF

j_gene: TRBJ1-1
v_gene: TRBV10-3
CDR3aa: CAISEGATEAFF

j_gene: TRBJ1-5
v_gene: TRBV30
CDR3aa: CAWSSQGNTLRQPQHF

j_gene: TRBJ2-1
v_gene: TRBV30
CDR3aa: CAWIWFGGTDRDNNEQFF

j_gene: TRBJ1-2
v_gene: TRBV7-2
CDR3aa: CASSLPSTVANYGYTF

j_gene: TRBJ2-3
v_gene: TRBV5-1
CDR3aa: CASSPGLLTDTQYF

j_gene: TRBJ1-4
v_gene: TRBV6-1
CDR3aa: CASSWTGEEKLFF

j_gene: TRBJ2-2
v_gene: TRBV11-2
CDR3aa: CASRTPGQGSGELFF

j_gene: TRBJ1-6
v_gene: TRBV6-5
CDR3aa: CASSYQGSYNSPLHF

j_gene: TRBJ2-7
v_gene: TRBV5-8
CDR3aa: CASSSEDTMYEQYF

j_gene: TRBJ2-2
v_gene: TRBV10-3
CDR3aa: CAISPTSGRTGELFF

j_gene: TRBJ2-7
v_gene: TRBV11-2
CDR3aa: CASRSTLVPYEQYF

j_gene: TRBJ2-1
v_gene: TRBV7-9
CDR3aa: CASSLGRTGLHDEQFF

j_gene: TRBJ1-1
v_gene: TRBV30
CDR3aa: CAWRFTHTEAFF

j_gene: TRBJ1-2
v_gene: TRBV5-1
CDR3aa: CASSLTLGQPSNYGYTF